Ten or more counts support the clone carrying this TCR beta chain. Template switching added a universal primer site; cDNA carried unique molecular identifiers. TCRdb reprocessed the 5' RACE reads with MiXCR, giving one entry per CDR3 protein. Among 690,000 or so distinct CDR3 sequences, around 8.3% were seen once, and the ten largest hold 0.75% to 1%. This entry belongs to a study of identical twins. The J segment lost 3 bases and the V segment lost 9 bases, leaving 10 bases of the junction unmatched. In germline, CDR1 is KGHDR, CDR2 SFDVKD. The CDR3 loop spans 16 amino acids. This same sample was also taken into another study, of yellow fever vaccine responses in identical twins.

V usage is TRBV24-1 and J usage is TRBJ2-2, with 9 bases aligning to TRBD2. Sequenced material: PBMCs. This TCR was recovered from a woman between 18 and 29 years old in good health. CDR3 in amino acids: CATGTGLAGYTGELFF. As DNA, the CDR3 is TGTGCCACCGGGACGGGGCTAGCGGGATACACCGGGGAGCTGTTTTTT.